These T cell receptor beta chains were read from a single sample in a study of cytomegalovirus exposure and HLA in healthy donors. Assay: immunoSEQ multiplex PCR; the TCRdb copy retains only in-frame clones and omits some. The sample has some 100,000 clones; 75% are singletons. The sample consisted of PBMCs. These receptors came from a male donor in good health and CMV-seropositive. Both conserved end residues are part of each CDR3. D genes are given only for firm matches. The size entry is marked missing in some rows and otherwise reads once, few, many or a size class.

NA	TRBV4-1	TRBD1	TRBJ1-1	TGCGCCAGCTCCCGGGGGACAGGGAGAAGAATGAACACTGAAGCTTTCTTT	CASSRGTGRRMNTEAFF
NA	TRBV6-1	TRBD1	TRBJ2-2	TGTGCCAGCGAATATGGCAGGGGGTACACCGGGGAGCTGTTTTTT	CASEYGRGYTGELFF
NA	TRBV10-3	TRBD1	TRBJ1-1	TGTGCCATCAGCACAGGGGGCCCTGAAGCTTTCTTT	CAISTGGPEAFF
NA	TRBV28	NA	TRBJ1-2	TGTGCCACCGAAACGCGGGGGGGCGAGGGCTACACCTTC	CATETRGGEGYTF
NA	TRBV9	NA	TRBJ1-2	TGTGCCAGCAGCCCAAACGACAGGAGACTCTATGGCTACACCTTC	CASSPNDRRLYGYTF
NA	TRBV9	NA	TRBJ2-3	TGTGCCAGCAGCTATCGTTTCGCAGATACGCAGTATTTT	CASSYRFADTQYF
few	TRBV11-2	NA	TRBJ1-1	TGTGCCAGCAGCTCCGCGAGGGGAGGGGCTTTCTTT	CASSSARGGAFF
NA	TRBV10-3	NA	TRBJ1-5	TGTGCCATCAGTGAGAGCCCGGATCAGCCCCAGCATTTT	CAISESPDQPQHF
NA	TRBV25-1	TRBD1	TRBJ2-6	TGTGCCAGCAGTCCACCCCGGACAGGGACCGGGGCCAACGTCCTGACTTTC	CASSPPRTGTGANVLTF
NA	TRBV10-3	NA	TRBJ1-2	TGTGCCATCAGTGACCGGCGGTCCTATGGCTACACCTTC	CAISDRRSYGYTF
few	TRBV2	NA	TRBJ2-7	TGTGCCAGCAGACGGAGAGCCTCGAGGAGGGAGCAGTACTTC	CASRRRASRREQYF
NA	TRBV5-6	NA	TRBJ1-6	TGTGCCAGCAGCTTCACGGCCTATAATTCACCCCTCCACTTT	CASSFTAYNSPLHF
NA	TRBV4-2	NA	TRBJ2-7	TGTGCCAGCAGCCAAGAGGTACGAGACTACGAGCAGTACTTC	CASSQEVRDYEQYF
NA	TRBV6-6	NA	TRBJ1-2	TGTGCCAGCAGTTACCCCCAGGTCTTC	CASSYPQVF
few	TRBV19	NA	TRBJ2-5	TGTGCCAGTAGTACTCCAGGGTTGAGGGAGACCCAGTACTTC	CASSTPGLRETQYF
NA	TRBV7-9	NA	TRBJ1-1	TGTGCCAGCAGCCCCACGTGGGCAATGAACACTGAAGCTTTCTTT	CASSPTWAMNTEAFF
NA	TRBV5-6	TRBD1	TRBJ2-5	TGTGCCAGCAGCCCAATACCGGGACAGGGGAAAGAGACCCAGTACTTC	CASSPIPGQGKETQYF
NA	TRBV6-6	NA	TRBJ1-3	TGTGCCAGCAGTTACGGGAGGGGCGGCTCTGGAAACACCATATATTTT	CASSYGRGGSGNTIYF
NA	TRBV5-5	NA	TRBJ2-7	TGTGCCAGCACCCGGTACAGGGACTCCTACGAGCAGTACTTC	CASTRYRDSYEQYF
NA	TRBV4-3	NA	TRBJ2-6	TGCGCCAGCAGCCAAGATTGGGGGCGGGCAGATCTCTTCTCTGGGGCCAACGTCCTGACTTTC	CASSQDWGRADLFSGANVLTF
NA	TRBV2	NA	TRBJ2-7	TGTGCCAGCAGTGCCCGCTACGAGCAGTACTTC	CASSARYEQYF
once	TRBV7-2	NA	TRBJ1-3	TGTGCCAGCAGCACCGCCACAGGGTCTGGAAACACCATATATTTT	CASSTATGSGNTIYF
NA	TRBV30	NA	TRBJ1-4	TGTGCCTGGAGTGGGGGAGCTAATGAAAAACTGTTTTTT	CAWSGGANEKLFF
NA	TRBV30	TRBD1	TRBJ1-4	TGTGCCTGGACGCCGGGACAGGCAACTAATGAAAAACTGTTTTTT	CAWTPGQATNEKLFF
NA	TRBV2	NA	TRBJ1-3	TGTGCCAGCAGGAGTCTCACAGGGAGTAACACCATATATTTT	CASRSLTGSNTIYF
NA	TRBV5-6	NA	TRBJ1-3	TGTGCCAGCAGCTTCAGGTCTGGAAACACCATATATTTT	CASSFRSGNTIYF
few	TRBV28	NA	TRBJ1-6	TGTGCCAGCAGTCCCGCCCGGGACATGGGAAATTCACCCCTCCACTTT	CASSPARDMGNSPLHF
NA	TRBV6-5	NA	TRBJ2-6	TGTGCCAGCAGTACTAGCTCTGGGGCCAACGTCCTGACTTTC	CASSTSSGANVLTF
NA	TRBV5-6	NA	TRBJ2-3	TGTGCCAGCAGATCCTTTGGGCAGGGGACAGATACGCAGTATTTT	CASRSFGQGTDTQYF
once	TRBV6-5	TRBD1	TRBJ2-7	TGTGCCAGCAGTTACTCGGGGACAGGGAACTACGAGCAGTACTTC	CASSYSGTGNYEQYF
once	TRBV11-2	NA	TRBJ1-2	TGTGCCAGCAGCTTCCCGGGGAACTATGGCTACACCTTC	CASSFPGNYGYTF
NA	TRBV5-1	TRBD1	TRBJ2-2	TGCGCCAGCAGCTCCGACAGGGCCGGGGAGCTGTTTTTT	CASSSDRAGELFF
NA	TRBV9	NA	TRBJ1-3	TGTGCCAGCAGCCCCACCCCACAGGGATGGAACACCATATATTTT	CASSPTPQGWNTIYF
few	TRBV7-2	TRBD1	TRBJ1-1	TGTGCCAGCAGCTTCGGACAGGGGGGTACCATGAACACTGAAGCTTTCTTT	CASSFGQGGTMNTEAFF
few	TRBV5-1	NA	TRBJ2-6	TGCGCCAGCAGCTTGGAAAGAGACTCTGGGGCCAACGTCCTGACTTTC	CASSLERDSGANVLTF
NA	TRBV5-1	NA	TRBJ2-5	TGCGCCAGCAGTCGTGACGGGTGGGAGACCCAGTACTTC	CASSRDGWETQYF
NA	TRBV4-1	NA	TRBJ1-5	TGCGCCAGCAGCCAAGATGGGCAGGGGATTCAGCCCCAGCATTTT	CASSQDGQGIQPQHF
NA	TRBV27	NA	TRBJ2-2	TGTGCCAGCAGTTACGGGACTTCAAACGGGGAGCTGTTTTTT	CASSYGTSNGELFF
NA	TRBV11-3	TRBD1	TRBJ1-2	TGTGCCAGCAGCTTAAGGACAGGGATTTCGGGCTATGGCTACACCTTC	CASSLRTGISGYGYTF
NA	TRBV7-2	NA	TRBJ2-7	TGTGCCAGCAGGGGTCAGGGCGCCGACGAGCAGTACTTC	CASRGQGADEQYF
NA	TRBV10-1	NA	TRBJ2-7	TGCGCCAGCAGGGCCCGCTCCTACGAGCAGTACTTC	CASRARSYEQYF
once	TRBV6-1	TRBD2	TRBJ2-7	TGTGCCAGCTTTAAAGGACTAGCCCTCTACGAGCAGTACTTC	CASFKGLALYEQYF
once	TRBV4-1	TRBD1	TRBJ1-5	TGCGCCAGCAGCCTCTATCTCTCACGGACAGGGGGCAATCAGCCCCAGCATTTT	CASSLYLSRTGGNQPQHF
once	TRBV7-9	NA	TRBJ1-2	TGTGCCAGCATCGCCTCCGGGTCGGGGGGAGGCTACACCTTC	CASIASGSGGGYTF
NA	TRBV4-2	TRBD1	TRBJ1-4	TGTGCCAGCAGAAAAGACAGGGGTGAAAAACTGTTTTTT	CASRKDRGEKLFF
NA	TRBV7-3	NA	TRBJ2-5	TGTGCCAGCAGCTTAGCAGGCGGGGCCCAAGAGACCCAGTACTTC	CASSLAGGAQETQYF
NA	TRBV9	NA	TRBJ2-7	TGTGCCAGCAGCGCTCAGGGGTCGGGCTCCTACGAGCAGTACTTC	CASSAQGSGSYEQYF
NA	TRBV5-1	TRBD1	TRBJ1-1	TGCGCCAGCAGCTGGGACAGGGGGAACACTGAAGCTTTCTTT	CASSWDRGNTEAFF
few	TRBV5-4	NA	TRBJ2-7	TGTGCCAGCAGCATGGCGGGGGAGCAGTACTTC	CASSMAGEQYF
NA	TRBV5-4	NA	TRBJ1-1	TGTGCCAGCAGCCTGGACTGGGACATAAACACTGAAGCTTTCTTT	CASSLDWDINTEAFF